The TCR beta chain under discussion was sequenced for a study of neurological immune-mediated disorders. Findings and caveats of the study: Because no CDR3 amino acid sequences were shared across subjects by expanded clones, private repertoires were suggested in all groups.

The method for making cDNA was 5'RACE, and it used 10-nucleotide random UMIs. TCRdb re-called the 5' RACE reads through MiXCR, storing one row per CDR3 protein. Of some 30,000 distinct CDR3 sequences in the sample, approximately 15% were seen once. Ten or more counts support this clonotype. Its target is not known. Per germline, CDR1 KGHDR and CDR2 SFDVKD. This CDR3 region has 12 residues. The V end was cut by 5 bases, the J end by 1 base, with 5 bases between. Serving as healthy controls were blood bank volunteers based in Maryland, USA. This receptor was identified in a man aged 70-80 years in good health. The V gene is TRBV24-1, the J gene TRBJ2-7, with D perhaps being TRBD1 or TRBD2 (5 bases each). Sequencing input: PBMCs. The CDR3 region has the DNA TGTGCCACCAGTGGGGGGTCCTACGAGCAGTACTTC. It encodes CATSGGSYEQYF.